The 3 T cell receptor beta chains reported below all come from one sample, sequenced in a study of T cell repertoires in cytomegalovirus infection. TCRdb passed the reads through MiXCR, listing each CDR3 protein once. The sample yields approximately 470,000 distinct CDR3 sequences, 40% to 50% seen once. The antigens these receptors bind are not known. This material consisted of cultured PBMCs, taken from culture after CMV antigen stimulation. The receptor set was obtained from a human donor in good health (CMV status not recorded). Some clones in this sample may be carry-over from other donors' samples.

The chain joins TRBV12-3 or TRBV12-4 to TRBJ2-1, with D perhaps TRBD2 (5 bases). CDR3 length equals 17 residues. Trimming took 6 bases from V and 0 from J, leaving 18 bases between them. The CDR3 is CASSSYKVGSSYNEQFF. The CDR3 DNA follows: TGTGCCAGCAGCTCATATAAGGTGGGGAGCTCCTACAATGAGCAGTTCTTC.

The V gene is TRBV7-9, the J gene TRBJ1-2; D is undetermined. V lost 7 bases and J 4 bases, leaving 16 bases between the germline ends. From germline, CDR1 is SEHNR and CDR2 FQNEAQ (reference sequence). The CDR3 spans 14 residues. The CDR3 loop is CASTFSAAGYGYTF. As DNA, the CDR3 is TGTGCCAGCACCTTTTCGGCGGCCGGCTATGGCTACACCTTC.

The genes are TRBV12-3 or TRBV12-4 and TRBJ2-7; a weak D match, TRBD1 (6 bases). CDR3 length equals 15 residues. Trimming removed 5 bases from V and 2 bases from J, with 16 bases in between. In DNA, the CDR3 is TGTGCCAGCAGTCCCTACAGGGTAAGCCCCTACGAGCAGTACTTC. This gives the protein CASSPYRVSPYEQYF.